The clone carrying this T cell receptor (beta chain) was counted between two and nine times. In the original analysis: Reference gene primer amplification gave estimated nucleated cell counts. Sequencing was performed with immunoSEQ multiplex PCR; in TCRdb, only in-frame clones are kept and a portion is missing. The D gene and trimming were derived from the DNA, and the V and J assignments and clone size from that table. This table has around 200,000 clones, about 80% appearing once. The sample belongs to a study of blood T cell repertoires in COVID-19. Study at large: COVID-19 samples from acute and convalescent phases originated in the United States, Italy and Spain. Sources were T cells, B-cell-depleted T cells, or PBMCs; the material itself was cDNA or gDNA.

Sequenced sample: peripheral blood. This clonotype was obtained from a man aged 25-45 years with active or convalescent COVID-19.

CDR3 sequence: CATADGGGSNQPQHF. In DNA form, the CDR3 reads TGTGCCACCGCCGATGGAGGGGGCAGCAATCAGCCCCAGCATTTT. The chain recombines TRBV24-1 with TRBJ1-5, with TRBD1 matching over 7 bases. Germline V CDR1 and CDR2: KGHDR, SFDVKD. The CDR3 consists of 15 residues. Trimming cost V 9 bases and J 1 base; bases outside gene matches: 8.